These 8 T cell receptor beta chains were sequenced from one sample in a study of T-cell reconstitution after alpha-beta-depleted transplantation in children. Preparation of the TCRbeta library was carried out with unique molecular identifiers. Using its own MiXCR run on the PCR reads, TCRdb lists one record per CDR3 protein. The data hold some 450,000 distinct CDR3 sequences, with 43% observed a single time. The sample here was PBMCs, taken before TCRalphabeta/CD19-depleted stem cell transplant. The receptors stem from a girl aged 2-15 years with aplastic anemia, due to receive a stem cell transplant.

This clonotype was detected only once. V usage is TRBV28 and J usage is TRBJ2-5; D is unclear. Germline V gene data show CDR1 as MDHEN and CDR2 as SYDVKM. There are 13 residues in the CDR3. The V end lost 3 bases, the J end lost 5 bases, and 10 bases lay between the germline ends. The CDR3 loop is CASSFLRRETQYF. The CDR3, as DNA: TGTGCCAGCAGTTTCCTAAGGCGGGAGACCCAGTACTTC.

The chain couples TRBV20-1 to TRBJ2-3, with 7 bases that match TRBD1. V lost 4 bases to trimming and J lost 4 bases; unmatched junction nucleotides: 14. The CDR3 extends over 16 amino acids. CDR1 is DFQATT and CDR2 is SNEGSKA in the germline V gene (reference sequence). The chain's CDR3 is CSAKKPGQHPSDTQYF. CDR3 nucleotide sequence: TGCAGTGCTAAAAAACCGGGACAGCATCCTTCAGATACGCAGTATTTT.

This sequence joins TRBV15 and TRBJ2-7; 16 positions agree with TRBD2. The length of the CDR3 is 17 residues. The trim removed 3 bases at V and 1 base at J, leaving 3 bases unmatched. The germline gives CDR1 LNHNV, CDR2 YYDKDF (reference sequence). In nucleotides, the CDR3 is TGTGCCACCAGCAGGGGACTAGCGGGAGGGCAATCCTACGAGCAGTACTTC. This gives the protein CATSRGLAGGQSYEQYF.

This clonotype was recorded many times. The rearrangement uses TRBV7-2 and TRBJ2-7, with D unresolved. V lost 0 bases, J lost 2 bases, and 11 bases lay in between. CDR3 length: 15 residues. Germline loops: CDR1 SGHTA, CDR2 FQGNSA. This chain's CDR3 is CASSLALTATYEQYF. CDR3 nucleotide sequence: TGTGCCAGCAGCTTAGCGCTCACGGCAACCTACGAGCAGTACTTC.

The table lists this clonotype with many counts. This sequence joins TRBV4-2 and TRBJ2-1; 7 nucleotides align to TRBD2. With V trimmed by 0 bases and J by 1 base, 6 bases remained unmatched. This CDR3 has 17 amino acids. Germline-derived CDR1 and CDR2 are LGHNA and YNFKEQ. The chain's CDR3 is CASSQEASGPSYNEQFF. The CDR3 nucleotides are TGTGCCAGCAGCCAAGAGGCTAGCGGACCTTCCTACAATGAGCAGTTCTTC.

This clonotype is a singleton in its sample. The rearrangement uses TRBV7-8 and TRBJ2-2; no reliable D call. This CDR3 has 14 residues. The V gene lost 2 bases and the J gene lost 7 bases, with 11 bases spanning the gap. Looked up from germline, CDR1 is SGHVS and CDR2 is FQNEAQ. This CDR3 reads CASSLMISSGELFF. CDR3 DNA sequence: TGTGCCAGCAGCTTAATGATCAGTAGCGGGGAGCTGTTTTTT.

The chain joins TRBV6-5 to TRBJ2-3; 14 bases are a match to TRBD2. J gave up 5 bases and V 6 bases, and 4 bases lay outside the gene matches. The CDR3 sequence is 15 residues long. In germline, CDR1 is MNHEY, CDR2 SVGAGI. Written as DNA, the CDR3 is TGTGCCAGCAGGAGGACTAGCGGGAGGATAGATACGCAGTATTTT. Its protein product is CASRRTSGRIDTQYF.

This clonotype occurred many times. This chain connects TRBV20-1 to TRBJ2-5; a weak D match, TRBD2 (6 bases). This CDR3 has 14 residues. The V gene's germline CDR1 is DFQATT and CDR2 SNEGSKA (reference sequence). Trimming cost V 3 bases and J 3 bases, with 14 bases left between them. The CDR3 spells CSASSGSGKETQYF. CDR3 DNA sequence: TGCAGTGCTAGTTCGGGTAGCGGCAAAGAGACCCAGTACTTC.